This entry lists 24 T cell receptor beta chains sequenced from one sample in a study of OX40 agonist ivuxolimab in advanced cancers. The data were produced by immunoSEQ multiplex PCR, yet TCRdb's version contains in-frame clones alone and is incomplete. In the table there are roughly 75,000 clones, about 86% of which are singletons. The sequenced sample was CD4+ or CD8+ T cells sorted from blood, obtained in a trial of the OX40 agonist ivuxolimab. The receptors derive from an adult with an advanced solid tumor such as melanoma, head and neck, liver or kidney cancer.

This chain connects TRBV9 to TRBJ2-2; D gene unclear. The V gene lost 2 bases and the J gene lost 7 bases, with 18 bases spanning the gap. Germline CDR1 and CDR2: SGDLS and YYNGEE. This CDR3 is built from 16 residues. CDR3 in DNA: TGTGCCAGCAGCGTTACTACCCAATTATCCCTCGGGGAGCTGTTTTTT. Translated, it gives CASSVTTQLSLGELFF.

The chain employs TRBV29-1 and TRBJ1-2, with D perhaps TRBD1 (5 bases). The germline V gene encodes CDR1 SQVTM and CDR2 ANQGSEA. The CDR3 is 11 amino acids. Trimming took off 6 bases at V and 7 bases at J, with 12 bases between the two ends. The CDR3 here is CSVGDSPGYTF. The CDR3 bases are TGCAGCGTGGGGGATTCGCCTGGCTACACCTTC.

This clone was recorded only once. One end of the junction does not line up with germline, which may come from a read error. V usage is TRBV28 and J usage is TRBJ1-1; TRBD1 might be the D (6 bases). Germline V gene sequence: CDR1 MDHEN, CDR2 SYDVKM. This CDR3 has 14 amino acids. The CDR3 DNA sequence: TGTGCCGGCAGTTCAGGGGACCTTAACACTGAAGCTTTCTTT. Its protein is CAGSSGDLNTEAFF.

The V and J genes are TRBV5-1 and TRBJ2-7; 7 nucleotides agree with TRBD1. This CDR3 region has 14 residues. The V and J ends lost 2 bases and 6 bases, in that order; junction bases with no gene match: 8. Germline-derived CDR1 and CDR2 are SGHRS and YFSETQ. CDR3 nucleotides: TGCGCCAGCAGCTTAGGGACAGTGCCTTTCGAGCAGTACTTC. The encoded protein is CASSLGTVPFEQYF. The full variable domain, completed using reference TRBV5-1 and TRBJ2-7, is KAGVTQTPRYLIKTRGQQVTLSCSPISGHRSVSWYQQTPGQGLQFLFEYFSETQRNKGNFPGRFSGRQFSNSRSEMNVSTLELGDSALYLCASSLGTVPFEQYFGPGTRLTVT.

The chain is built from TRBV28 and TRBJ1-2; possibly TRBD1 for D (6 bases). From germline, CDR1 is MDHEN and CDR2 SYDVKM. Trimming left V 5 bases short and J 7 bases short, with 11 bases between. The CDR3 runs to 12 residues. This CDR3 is CASSAQGSGYTF. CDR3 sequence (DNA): TGTGCCAGCAGTGCACAGGGTAGTGGCTACACCTTC.

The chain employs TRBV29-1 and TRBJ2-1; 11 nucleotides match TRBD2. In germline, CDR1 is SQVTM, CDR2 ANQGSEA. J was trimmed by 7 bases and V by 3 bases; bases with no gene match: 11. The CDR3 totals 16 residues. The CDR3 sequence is CSVDSWRLAGGNEQFF. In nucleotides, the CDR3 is TGCAGCGTTGATTCTTGGAGGCTAGCGGGGGGTAATGAGCAGTTCTTC.

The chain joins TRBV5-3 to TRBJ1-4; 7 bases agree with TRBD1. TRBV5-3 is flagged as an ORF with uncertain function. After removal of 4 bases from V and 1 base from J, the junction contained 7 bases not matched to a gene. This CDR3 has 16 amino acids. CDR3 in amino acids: CARSAFTGETNEKLFF. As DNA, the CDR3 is TGTGCCAGAAGCGCCTTCACAGGGGAAACTAATGAAAAACTGTTTTTT.

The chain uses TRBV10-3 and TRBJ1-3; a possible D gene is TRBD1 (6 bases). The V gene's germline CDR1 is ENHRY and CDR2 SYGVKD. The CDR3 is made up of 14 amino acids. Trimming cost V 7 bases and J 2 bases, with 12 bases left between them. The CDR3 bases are TGTGCCATCACCACAGGGACCGCTGGAAACACCATATATTTT. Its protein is CAITTGTAGNTIYF.

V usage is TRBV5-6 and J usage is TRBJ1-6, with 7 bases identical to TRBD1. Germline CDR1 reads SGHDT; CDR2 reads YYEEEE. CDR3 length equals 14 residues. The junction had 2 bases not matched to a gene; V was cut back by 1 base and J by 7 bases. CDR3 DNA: TGTGCCAGCAGCTTGTACAGGGGAAATTCACCCCTCCACTTT. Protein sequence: CASSLYRGNSPLHF.

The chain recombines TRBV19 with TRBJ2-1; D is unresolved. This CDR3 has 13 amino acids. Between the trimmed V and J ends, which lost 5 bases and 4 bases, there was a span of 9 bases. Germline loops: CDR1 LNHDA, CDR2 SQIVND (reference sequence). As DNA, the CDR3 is TGTGCCAGTAGTGTCGGAGCGTACAATGAGCAGTTCTTC. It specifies CASSVGAYNEQFF.

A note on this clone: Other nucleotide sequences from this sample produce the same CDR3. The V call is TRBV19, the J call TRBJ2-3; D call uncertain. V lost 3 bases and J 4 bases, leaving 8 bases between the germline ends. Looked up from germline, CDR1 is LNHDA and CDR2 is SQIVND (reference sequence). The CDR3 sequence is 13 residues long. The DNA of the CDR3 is TGTGCCAGTAGTATCCAAGTCTCAGATACGCAGTATTTT. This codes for CASSIQVSDTQYF.

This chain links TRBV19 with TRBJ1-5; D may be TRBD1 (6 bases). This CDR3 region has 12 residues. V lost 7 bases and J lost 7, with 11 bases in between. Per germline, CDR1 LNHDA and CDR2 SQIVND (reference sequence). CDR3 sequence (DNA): TGTGCCAGTAAGGGGGTAGGGCAGCCCCAGCATTTT. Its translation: CASKGVGQPQHF.

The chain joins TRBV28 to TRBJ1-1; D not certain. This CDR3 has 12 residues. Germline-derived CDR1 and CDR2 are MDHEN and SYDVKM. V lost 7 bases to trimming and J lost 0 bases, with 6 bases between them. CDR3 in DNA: TGTGCCAGCAACACGATGAACACTGAAGCTTTCTTT. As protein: CASNTMNTEAFF.

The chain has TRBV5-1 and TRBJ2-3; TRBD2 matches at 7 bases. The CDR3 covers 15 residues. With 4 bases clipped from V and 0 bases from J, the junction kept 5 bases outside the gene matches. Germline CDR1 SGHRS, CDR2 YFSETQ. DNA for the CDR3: TGCGCCAGCAGCCCAGCGGGGATAAGCACAGATACGCAGTATTTT. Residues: CASSPAGISTDTQYF.

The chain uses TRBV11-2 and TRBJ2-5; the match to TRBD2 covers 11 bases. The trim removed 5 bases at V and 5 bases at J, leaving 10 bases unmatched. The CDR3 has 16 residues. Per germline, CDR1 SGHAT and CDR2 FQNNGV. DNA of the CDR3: TGTGCCAGCAGCCCACGGTTAGCGGGAGGGCAGGAGACCCAGTACTTC. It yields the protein CASSPRLAGGQETQYF.

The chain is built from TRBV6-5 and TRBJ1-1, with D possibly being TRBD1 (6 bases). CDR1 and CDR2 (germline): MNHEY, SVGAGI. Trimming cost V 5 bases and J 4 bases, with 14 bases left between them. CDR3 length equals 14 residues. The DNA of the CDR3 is TGTGCCAGCAGTATACCCCCAGGGGCCACTGAAGCTTTCTTT. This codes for CASSIPPGATEAFF.

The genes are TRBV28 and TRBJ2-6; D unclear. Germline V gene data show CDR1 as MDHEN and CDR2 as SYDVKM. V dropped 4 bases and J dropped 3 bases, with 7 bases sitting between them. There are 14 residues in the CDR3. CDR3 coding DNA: TGTGCCAGCAGTTCTGGTGGTGGGGCCAACGTCCTGACTTTC. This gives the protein CASSSGGGANVLTF.

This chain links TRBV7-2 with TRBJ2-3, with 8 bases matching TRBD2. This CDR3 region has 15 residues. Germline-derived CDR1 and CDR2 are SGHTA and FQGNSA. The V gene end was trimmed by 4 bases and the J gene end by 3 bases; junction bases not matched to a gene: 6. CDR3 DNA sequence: TGTGCCAGCAGCTCAGGCGGGACTAGAACAGATACGCAGTATTTT. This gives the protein CASSSGGTRTDTQYF.

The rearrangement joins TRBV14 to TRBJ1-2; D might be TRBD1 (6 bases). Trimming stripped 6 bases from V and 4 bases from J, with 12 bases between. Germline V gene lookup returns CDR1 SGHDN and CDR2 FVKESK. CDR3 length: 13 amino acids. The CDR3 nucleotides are TGTGCCAGCAGTCTACAGGGTCGCTATGGCTACACCTTC. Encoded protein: CASSLQGRYGYTF. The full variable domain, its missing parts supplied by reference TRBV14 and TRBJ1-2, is EAGVTQFPSHSVIEKGQTVTLRCDPISGHDNLYWYRRVMGKEIKFLLHFVKESKQDESGMPNNRFLAERTGGTYSTLKVQPAELEDSGVYFCASSLQGRYGYTFGSGTRLTVV.

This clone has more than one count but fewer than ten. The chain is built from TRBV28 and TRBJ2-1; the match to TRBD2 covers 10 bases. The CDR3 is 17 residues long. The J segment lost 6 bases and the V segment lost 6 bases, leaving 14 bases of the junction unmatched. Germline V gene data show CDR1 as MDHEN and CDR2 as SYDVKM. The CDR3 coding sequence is TGTGCCAGCAGCAAGGGACTAGCGAGTCTCCGCGGCAATGAGCAGTTCTTC. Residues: CASSKGLASLRGNEQFF.

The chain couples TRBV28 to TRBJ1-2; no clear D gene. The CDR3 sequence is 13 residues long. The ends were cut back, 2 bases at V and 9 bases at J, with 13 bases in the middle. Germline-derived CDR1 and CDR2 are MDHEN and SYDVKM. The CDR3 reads CASSLGQRRSYTF. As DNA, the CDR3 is TGTGCCAGCAGTTTAGGGCAGAGAAGGAGCTACACCTTC.

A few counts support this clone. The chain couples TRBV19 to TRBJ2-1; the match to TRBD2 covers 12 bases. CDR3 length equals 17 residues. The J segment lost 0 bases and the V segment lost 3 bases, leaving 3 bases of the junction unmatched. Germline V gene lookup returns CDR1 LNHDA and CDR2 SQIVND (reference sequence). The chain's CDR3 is CASSITSGRNSYNEQFF. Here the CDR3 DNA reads TGTGCCAGTAGTATTACTAGCGGGAGGAACTCCTACAATGAGCAGTTCTTC.

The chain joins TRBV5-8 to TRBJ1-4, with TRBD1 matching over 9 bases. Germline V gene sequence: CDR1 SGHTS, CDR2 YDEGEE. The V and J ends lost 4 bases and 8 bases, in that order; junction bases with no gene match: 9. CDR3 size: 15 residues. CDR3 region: CASSPRGQGEEKLFF. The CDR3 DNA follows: TGTGCCAGCAGCCCGAGGGGACAGGGAGAGGAAAAACTGTTTTTT.

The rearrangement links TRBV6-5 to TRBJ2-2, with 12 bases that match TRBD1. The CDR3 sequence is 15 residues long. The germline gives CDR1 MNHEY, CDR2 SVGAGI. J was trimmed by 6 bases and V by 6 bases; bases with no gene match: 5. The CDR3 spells CASSSGTGGPGELFF. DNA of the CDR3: TGTGCCAGCAGCTCCGGGACAGGGGGCCCCGGGGAGCTGTTTTTT.